The rows below give T cell receptor beta chains drawn from one sample of a study of blood T cell repertoires in COVID-19. This table comes from immunoSEQ multiplex PCR, and its TCRdb copy is limited to in-frame clones, with some not included. The sample contains tens of thousands of clones, 87% of which appear only once. Input material: peripheral blood. All receptors come from an older woman with COVID-19, enrolled during active disease. The CDR3 runs from the conserved cysteine through the conserved F or W. The D gene is left open where the match is weak.

V gene,D gene,J gene,CDR3 protein,CDR3 DNA
TRBV12-5,NA,TRBJ2-7,CASGFLEGHSYEQYF,TGTGCTAGTGGTTTTCTGGAGGGCCATTCCTACGAGCAGTACTTC
TRBV7-9,TRBD1,TRBJ1-5,CASSLYRGPQHF,TGTGCCAGCAGCTTGTACAGGGGACCCCAGCATTTT
TRBV19,NA,TRBJ1-2,CASSLSGNYGYTF,TGTGCCAGTAGTTTGAGCGGTAACTATGGCTACACCTTC
TRBV19,NA,TRBJ2-3,CASSPDTGLLRRYF,TGTGCCAGTAGTCCCGACACAGGACTACTCCGAAGGTATTTT
TRBV11-2,NA,TRBJ2-5,CASSLGLRDTGTQYF,TGTGCCAGCAGCTTAGGCCTCCGGGACACGGGGACCCAGTACTTC
TRBV7-8,NA,TRBJ2-2,CASSLGLAGTGELFF,TGTGCCAGCAGCTTGGGACTCGCGGGGACCGGGGAGCTGTTTTTT
TRBV5-4,NA,TRBJ1-1,CASSPQGWNEAFF,TGTGCCAGCAGCCCCCAGGGGTGGAATGAAGCTTTCTTT
TRBV5-1,NA,TRBJ2-3,CASSAGQTLTDTQYF,TGCGCCAGCAGCGCCGGACAGACCCTCACAGATACGCAGTATTTT
TRBV2,NA,TRBJ2-7,CASGVFPYEQYF,TGTGCCAGCGGTGTATTCCCCTACGAGCAGTACTTC
TRBV7-2,TRBD1,TRBJ1-6,CATTRGVSSYNSPLHF,TGTGCCACTACCAGGGGGGTGAGCTCCTATAATTCACCCCTCCACTTT
TRBV5-5,TRBD1,TRBJ2-5,CASSLVVGGRGETQYF,TGTGCCAGCAGCTTGGTGGTAGGGGGCAGAGGAGAGACCCAGTACTTC
TRBV18,TRBD1,TRBJ1-1,CASSPAGGGITEAFF,TGTGCCAGCTCACCGGCAGGGGGTGGTATCACTGAAGCTTTCTTT
TRBV19,TRBD1,TRBJ1-5,CASRPRDRGNQPQHF,TGTGCCAGTCGCCCCCGGGACAGGGGGAATCAGCCCCAGCATTTT